The next 18 T cell receptor beta chains were all read from a single sample in a study of T cells in Graves' hyperthyroidism and ophthalmopathy (dated by TCRdb to 2018 to 2020). Libraries were made using multiplex PCR. TCRdb names Illumina HiSeq 2000 as the instrument used. Amplification of TCR beta CDR3 regions was carried out from RNA transcripts. A first-round RT-PCR of the TCR CDR3 used the HTBI primer set with the Qiagen OneStep RT-PCR kit. TCRdb took the public reads, trimmed them with fastp at Q25, ran MiXCR for clone calling and kept in-frame beta chains. Every entry covers one CDR3 protein and lists the most common genes and DNA from its rows. This sample comprises approximately 400,000 distinct CDR3 sequences, approximately 15% of them detected only once. The ten largest clones add up to about 14% of the sample. The sequenced sample consisted of blood. All receptors come from a woman under 30 with Graves' hyperthyroidism.

The rearrangement uses TRBV9 and TRBJ2-3; TRBD1 is a possible D gene (6 bases). In germline, CDR1 is SGDLS, CDR2 YYNGEE. The length of the CDR3 is 16 residues. V was shortened by 6 bases and J by 4 bases, with 21 bases between the two germline ends. The CDR3 is CASTRPKGDPPDTQYF. In DNA, the CDR3 is TGTGCCAGCACCCGTCCCAAGGGGGACCCTCCAGATACGCAGTATTTT.

J is TRBJ1-2 and V is TRBV7-2; D uncertain. CDR3 length equals 14 residues. The germline V gene encodes CDR1 SGHTA and CDR2 FQGNSA. Trimming stripped 4 bases from V and 0 bases from J, with 9 bases between. The CDR3 nucleotides are TGTGCCAGCAGCTCCTCTAGGGCTAACTATGGCTACACCTTC. Amino acids: CASSSSRANYGYTF. The full variable domain, in which reference TRBV7-2 and TRBJ1-2 provide the parts outside the CDR3, is GAGVSQSPSNKVTEKGKDVELRCDPISGHTALYWYRQSLGQGLEFLIYFQGNSAPDKSGLPSDRFSAERTGGSVSTLTIQRTQQEDSAVYLCASSSSRANYGYTFGSGTRLTVV.

This clonotype has just a few counts. The rearrangement joins TRBV27 to TRBJ2-7; weak D call: TRBD2 (5 bases). Deletions cut 2 bases from V and 0 bases from J, with 11 bases between. Germline V gene sequence: CDR1 MNHEY, CDR2 SMNVEV (reference sequence). This CDR3 is built from 15 residues. In DNA, the CDR3 is TGTGCCAGCAGTTTAAGCGGCGGCAACTCCTACGAGCAGTACTTC. As protein: CASSLSGGNSYEQYF.

This clonotype was counted a few times. This chain uses TRBV5-1 with TRBJ2-5; TRBD1 or TRBD2 may be the D gene (6 bases each). In germline, CDR1 is SGHRS, CDR2 YFSETQ. CDR3 length equals 14 residues. V gave up 5 bases and J gave up 4 bases, with 15 bases separating them. In DNA, the CDR3 is TGCGCCAGCAGGCTAAGGGGGGTAGGAGAGACCCAGTACTTC. As protein: CASRLRGVGETQYF.

This clonotype was counted ten times or more. The CDR3 is CASSQERRIAKNIQYF. The CDR3 DNA sequence: TGTGCCAGCAGCCAAGAGAGGAGGATAGCCAAAAACATTCAGTACTTC. V and J are TRBV3-1 and TRBJ2-4, with D tentatively TRBD2 (5 bases). CDR1 and CDR2 from the germline V gene are LGHDT and YNNKEL (reference sequence). Deletions cut 0 bases from V and 0 bases from J, with 9 bases between. CDR3 length equals 16 residues.

This clonotype has at least ten counts. J is TRBJ1-2 and V is TRBV2, with 9 bases matching TRBD1. CDR1 SNHLY and CDR2 FYNNEI come from the germline V gene. The CDR3 length is 12 residues. V was pared by 11 bases and J by 3 bases, with 4 bases of the junction left unmatched. CDR3 protein: CAGQGHDYGYTF. CDR3 in DNA: TGTGCCGGACAGGGGCATGACTATGGCTACACCTTC.

This clonotype showed up many times. The CDR3 nucleotides are TGTGCCAGCAGCAGGGACAGGGGCCAAGTTGCAGATACGCAGTATTTT. Residues: CASSRDRGQVADTQYF. J is TRBJ2-3 and V is TRBV27; TRBD1 aligns across 10 bases. The CDR3 length is 16 residues. In germline, CDR1 is MNHEY, CDR2 SMNVEV (reference sequence). V trimming: 6 bases; J trimming: 4 bases; junction bases outside the gene matches: 10.

This clonotype was seen only a few times. The rearrangement joins TRBV4-3 to TRBJ1-2, with no clear D. The V end was cut by 5 bases, the J end by 0 bases, with 19 bases between. From germline, CDR1 is LGHNA and CDR2 YSLEER. CDR3 length equals 17 residues. This CDR3 is CASSTTMIANPNYGYTF. The DNA for the CDR3 is TGCGCCAGCAGCACAACAATGATAGCTAACCCTAACTATGGCTACACCTTC.

This sequence joins TRBV7-9 and TRBJ2-2; 12 bases align to TRBD2. This CDR3 is 17 amino acids long. V lost 3 bases to trimming and J lost 5 bases; unmatched junction nucleotides: 7. CDR1 is SEHNR, CDR2 FQNEAQ, per germline (reference sequence). In DNA, the CDR3 is TGTGCCAGCAGCTTCGCGACTAGCGGGAGATGGACCGGGGAGCTGTTTTTT. This encodes CASSFATSGRWTGELFF.

This clonotype was observed many times. V is TRBV27 and J is TRBJ1-5, with TRBD1 matching 10 bases. V dropped 2 bases and J dropped 7; count of bases not matched to a gene: 5. Germline CDR1 reads MNHEY; CDR2 reads SMNVEV (reference sequence). The CDR3 is 15 residues long. CDR3 sequence (DNA): TGTGCCAGCAGTTTAAGGACAGGGGGGGAACAGCCCCAGCATTTT. It specifies CASSLRTGGEQPQHF.

Ten or more counts support this clonotype. The rearrangement links TRBV20-1 to TRBJ2-3, with a possible D match to TRBD2 (5 bases). Trimming cost V 1 base and J 1 base, with 12 bases left between them. This CDR3 contains 15 residues. Germline V gives CDR1 DFQATT, CDR2 SNEGSKA (reference sequence). The CDR3 here is CSARVGGHGTDTQYF. DNA for the CDR3: TGCAGTGCTAGAGTGGGCGGGCACGGCACAGATACGCAGTATTTT.

This clonotype occurred a few times. One junction end does not reproduce the germline sequence, and a read error may be involved. The J gene is TRBJ1-3, the V gene TRBV7-7; D gene unclear. This CDR3 contains 16 residues. Germline CDR1 SSHAT, CDR2 FNYEAQ (reference sequence). CDR3 region: CASSLAGPTSGNTIYF. CDR3 coding DNA: TGTGCTAGCAGCTTAGCCGGGCCCACCTCTGGAAACACCATATATTTT.

This clonotype was observed at least ten times. The CDR3 region is CASSDRGLGVDTQYF. The CDR3 DNA sequence: TGTGCCAGCAGTGACAGGGGGCTGGGAGTAGATACGCAGTATTTT. The chain joins TRBV2 to TRBJ2-3; TRBD1 matches 8 bases. The CDR3 length is 15 residues. Trimming at V came to 3 bases and at J to 5 bases, leaving 7 bases not matched to a gene. The germline CDR1 and CDR2 sequences are SNHLY and FYNNEI.

This chain links TRBV2 with TRBJ2-2, with 8 bases fitting TRBD1. Looked up from germline, CDR1 is SNHLY and CDR2 is FYNNEI. The V segment lost 3 bases and the J segment 1 base; nucleotides outside the gene matches: 4. The CDR3 covers 16 residues. DNA for the CDR3: TGTGCCAGCAGTGAGGTCGGGACAGGGAACACCGGGGAGCTGTTTTTT. Translation gives CASSEVGTGNTGELFF.

This clonotype was seen ten or more times. This chain connects TRBV3-1 to TRBJ2-4, with unresolved D. Per the germline V gene, CDR1 is LGHDT and CDR2 is YNNKEL (reference sequence). The V end lost 1 base, the J end lost 9 bases, and 10 bases lay between the germline ends. This CDR3 has 13 amino acids. The CDR3 loop is CASSQATMGIQYF. For the CDR3, the DNA is TGTGCCAGCAGCCAAGCAACCATGGGCATTCAGTACTTC.

The chain recombines TRBV9 with TRBJ2-1; perhaps TRBD2 as D (6 bases). With 2 bases removed from V and 7 bases from J, the gap between germline ends came to 13 bases. The CDR3 loop spans 14 amino acids. Looked up from germline, CDR1 is SGDLS and CDR2 is YYNGEE. CDR3 region: CASSVGLLGNEQFF. CDR3 in DNA: TGTGCCAGCAGCGTGGGACTTTTGGGGAATGAGCAGTTCTTC.

The genes are TRBV4-1 and TRBJ2-1; D gene unclear. CDR3 length: 16 residues. V was shortened by 2 bases and J by 2 bases, with 13 bases between the two germline ends. CDR1 is MGHRA and CDR2 is YSYEKL in the germline V gene. CDR3 nucleotides: TGCGCCAGCAGCCAACCCCTTACGAGCCCCTACAATGAGCAGTTCTTC. Translated, it gives CASSQPLTSPYNEQFF.

This clonotype was recorded many times. The V and J genes are TRBV20-1 and TRBJ1-4, with TRBD1 matching over 9 bases. The trim removed 6 bases at V and 5 bases at J, leaving 7 bases unmatched. Germline V lookup: CDR1 DFQATT, CDR2 SNEGSKA (reference sequence). The CDR3 runs 14 residues. In DNA, the CDR3 is TGCAGTGCCACAAACAGGGGGCGAAATGAAAAACTGTTTTTT. The encoded protein is CSATNRGRNEKLFF.